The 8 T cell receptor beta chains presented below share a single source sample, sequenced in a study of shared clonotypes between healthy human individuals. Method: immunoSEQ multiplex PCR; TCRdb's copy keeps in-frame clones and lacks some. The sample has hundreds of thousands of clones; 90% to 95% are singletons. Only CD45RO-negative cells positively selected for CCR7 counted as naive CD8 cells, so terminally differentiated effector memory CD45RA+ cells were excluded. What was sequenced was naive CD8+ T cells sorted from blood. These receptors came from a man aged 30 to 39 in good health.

The CDR3 spells CASSPDTSNQPQHF. CDR3 nucleotides: TGTGCCAGTAGCCCGGACACGAGCAATCAGCCCCAGCATTTT. This chain uses TRBV19 with TRBJ1-5; the D gene is possibly TRBD1 (5 bases). The CDR3 loop spans 14 amino acids. V was cut by 6 bases and J by 1 base, with 10 bases left in between. Germline V lookup: CDR1 LNHDA, CDR2 SQIVND (reference sequence). Based on the CDR3 plus reference TRBV19 and TRBJ1-5, the full variable domain is DGGITQSPKYLFRKEGQNVTLSCEQNLNHDAMYWYRQDPGQGLRLIYYSQIVNDFQKGDIAEGYSVSREKKESFPLTVTSAQKNPTAFYLCASSPDTSNQPQHFGDGTRLSIL.

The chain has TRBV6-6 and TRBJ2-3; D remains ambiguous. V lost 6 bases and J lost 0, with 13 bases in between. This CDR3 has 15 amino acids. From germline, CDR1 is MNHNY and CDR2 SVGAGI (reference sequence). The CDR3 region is CASRSPRESTDTQYF. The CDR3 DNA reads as TGTGCCAGCAGGTCCCCAAGGGAAAGCACAGATACGCAGTATTTT.

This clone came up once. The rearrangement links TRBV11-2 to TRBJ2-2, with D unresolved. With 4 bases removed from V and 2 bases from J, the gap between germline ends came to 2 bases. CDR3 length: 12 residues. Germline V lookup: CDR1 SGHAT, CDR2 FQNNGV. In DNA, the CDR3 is TGTGCCAGCAGCTATAACACCGGGGAGCTGTTTTTT. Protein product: CASSYNTGELFF.

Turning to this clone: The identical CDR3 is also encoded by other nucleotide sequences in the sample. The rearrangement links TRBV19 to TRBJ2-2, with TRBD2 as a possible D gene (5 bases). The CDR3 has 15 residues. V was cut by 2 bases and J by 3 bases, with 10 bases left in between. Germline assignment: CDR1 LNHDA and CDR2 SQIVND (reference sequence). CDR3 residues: CASSITSGYTGELFF. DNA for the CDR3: TGTGCCAGTAGTATAACCAGCGGCTACACCGGGGAGCTGTTTTTT.

The CDR3 DNA is TGTGCCAGCAGCTTTCCAGGGTGGGCCTACGAGCAGTACTTC. Translating gives CASSFPGWAYEQYF. The chain links TRBV11-2 to TRBJ2-7, with D tentatively TRBD1 (5 bases). The germline CDR1 and CDR2 sequences are SGHAT and FQNNGV. V was trimmed by 3 bases and J by 2 bases, leaving 11 bases between them. The CDR3 has 14 residues.

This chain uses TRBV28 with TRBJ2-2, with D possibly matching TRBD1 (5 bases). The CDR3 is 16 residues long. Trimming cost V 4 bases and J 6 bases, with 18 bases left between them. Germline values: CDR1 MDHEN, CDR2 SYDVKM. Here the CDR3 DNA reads TGTGCCAGCAGTTCCGCGGACATTCCCGGTGCCGGGGAGCTGTTTTTT. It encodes CASSSADIPGAGELFF.

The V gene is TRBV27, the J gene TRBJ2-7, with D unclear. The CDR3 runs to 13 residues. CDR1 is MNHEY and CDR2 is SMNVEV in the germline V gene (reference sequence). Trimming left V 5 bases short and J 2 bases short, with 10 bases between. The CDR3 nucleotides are TGTGCCAGCAGTCCGATCCTTACCTACGAGCAGTACTTC. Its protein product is CASSPILTYEQYF.

This chain's CDR3 is CASSGPGTSGHTDTQYF. CDR3 nucleotide sequence: TGTGCCAGCAGCGGCCCCGGGACTAGCGGACACACAGATACGCAGTATTTT. The rearrangement links TRBV7-8 to TRBJ2-3; 11 nucleotides align to TRBD2. Per germline, CDR1 SGHVS and CDR2 FQNEAQ. The trim removed 5 bases at V and 2 bases at J, leaving 9 bases unmatched. This CDR3 has 17 residues.